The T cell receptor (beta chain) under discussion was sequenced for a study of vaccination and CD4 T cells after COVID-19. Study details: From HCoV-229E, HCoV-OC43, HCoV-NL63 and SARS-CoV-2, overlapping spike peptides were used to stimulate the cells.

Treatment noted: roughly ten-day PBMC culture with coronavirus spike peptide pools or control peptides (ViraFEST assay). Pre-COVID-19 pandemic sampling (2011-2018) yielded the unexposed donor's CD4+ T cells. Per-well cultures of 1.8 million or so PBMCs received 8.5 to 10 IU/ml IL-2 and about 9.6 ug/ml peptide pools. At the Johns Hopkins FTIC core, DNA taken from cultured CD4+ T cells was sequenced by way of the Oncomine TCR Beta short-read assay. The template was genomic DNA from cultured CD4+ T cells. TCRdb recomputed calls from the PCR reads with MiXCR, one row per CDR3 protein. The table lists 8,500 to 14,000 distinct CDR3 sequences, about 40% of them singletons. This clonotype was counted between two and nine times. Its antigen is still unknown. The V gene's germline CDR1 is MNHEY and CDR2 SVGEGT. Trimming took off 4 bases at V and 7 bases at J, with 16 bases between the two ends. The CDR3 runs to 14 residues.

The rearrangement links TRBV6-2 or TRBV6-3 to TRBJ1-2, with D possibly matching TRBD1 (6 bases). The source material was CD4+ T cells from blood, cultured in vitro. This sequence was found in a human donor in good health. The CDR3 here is CASSSIMTGFGYTF. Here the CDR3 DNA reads TGTGCCAGCAGTTCCATAATGACAGGTTTTGGCTACACCTTC.